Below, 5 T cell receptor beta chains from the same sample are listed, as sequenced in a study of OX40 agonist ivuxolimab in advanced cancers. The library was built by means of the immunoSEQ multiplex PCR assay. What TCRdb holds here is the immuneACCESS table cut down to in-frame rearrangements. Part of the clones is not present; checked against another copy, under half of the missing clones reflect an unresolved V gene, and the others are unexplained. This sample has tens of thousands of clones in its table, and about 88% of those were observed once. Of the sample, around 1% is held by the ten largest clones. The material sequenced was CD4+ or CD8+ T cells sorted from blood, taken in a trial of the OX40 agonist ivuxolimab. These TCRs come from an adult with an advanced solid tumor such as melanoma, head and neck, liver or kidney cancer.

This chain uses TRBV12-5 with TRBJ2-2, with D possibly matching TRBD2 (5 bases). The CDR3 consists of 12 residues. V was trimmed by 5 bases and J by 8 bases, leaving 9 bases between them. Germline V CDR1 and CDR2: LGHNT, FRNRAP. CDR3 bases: TGTGCTAGTGGTACCCCGGGAGGGGAGCTGTTTTTT. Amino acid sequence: CASGTPGGELFF. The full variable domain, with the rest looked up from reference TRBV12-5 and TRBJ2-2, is DARVTQTPRHKVTEMGQEVTMRCQPILGHNTVFWYRQTMMQGLELLAYFRNRAPLDDSGMPKDRFSAEMPDATLATLKIQPSEPRDSAVYFCASGTPGGELFFGEGSRLTVL.

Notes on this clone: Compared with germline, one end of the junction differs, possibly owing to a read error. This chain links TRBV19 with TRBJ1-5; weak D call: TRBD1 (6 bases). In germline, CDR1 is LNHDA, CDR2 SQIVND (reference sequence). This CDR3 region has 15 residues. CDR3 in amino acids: CASSRHRVGNRPQHF. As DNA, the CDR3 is TGTGCCAGTAGTCGCCACAGGGTCGGCAATCGGCCCCAGCATTTT.

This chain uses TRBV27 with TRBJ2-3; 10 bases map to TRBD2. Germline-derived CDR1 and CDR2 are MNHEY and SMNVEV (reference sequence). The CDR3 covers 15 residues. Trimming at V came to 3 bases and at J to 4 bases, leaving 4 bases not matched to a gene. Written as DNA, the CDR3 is TGTGCCAGCAGTTTGGTCGGACTAGCGGCAGATACGCAGTATTTT. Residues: CASSLVGLAADTQYF.

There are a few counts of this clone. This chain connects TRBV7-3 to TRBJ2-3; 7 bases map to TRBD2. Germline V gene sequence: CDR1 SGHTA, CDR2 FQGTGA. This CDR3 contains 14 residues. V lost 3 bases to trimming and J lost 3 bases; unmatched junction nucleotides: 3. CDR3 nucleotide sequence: TGTGCCAGCAGCTTGCAGCGGGATACAGATACGCAGTATTTT. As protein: CASSLQRDTDTQYF. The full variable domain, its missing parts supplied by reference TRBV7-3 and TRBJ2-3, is GAGVSQTPSNKVTEKGKYVELRCDPISGHTALYWYRQSLGQGPEFLIYFQGTGAADDSGLPNDRFFAVRPEGSVSTLKIQRTERGDSAVYLCASSLQRDTDTQYFGPGTRLTVL.

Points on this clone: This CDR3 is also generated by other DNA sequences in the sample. The CDR3 spells CAISRDRGSGELFF. CDR3 DNA: TGTGCCATCAGCCGGGACAGGGGGTCCGGGGAGCTGTTTTTT. The rearrangement links TRBV10-3 to TRBJ2-2; TRBD1 aligns across 11 bases. Per germline, CDR1 ENHRY and CDR2 SYGVKD. There are 14 residues in the CDR3. The ends lost 6 bases at V and 6 bases at J; junction bases unmatched: 3.